The 15 T cell receptor beta chains given below trace back to one sample, sequenced in a study of early T cells in non-severe SARS-CoV-2 infection. MiXCR, applied by TCRdb to the 5' RACE reads, yields one record per CDR3 protein. This table has about 77,000 distinct CDR3 sequences, 5% appearing once. The sequenced sample was whole blood, obtained at baseline. These receptors originate from an adult who was a healthcare worker with PCR-confirmed SARS-CoV-2 infection or an uninfected control (not recorded which).

The V gene is TRBV11-2, the J gene TRBJ1-2; D may be TRBD1 (5 bases). The germline V and J ends were trimmed by 5 bases and 4 bases, with 17 bases remaining between them. The CDR3 contains 15 residues. Germline assignment: CDR1 SGHAT and CDR2 FQNNGV. Here the CDR3 reads CASSPGRGRPYGYTF. The CDR3 nucleotides read TGTGCCAGCAGCCCGGGGCGGGGCCGACCCTATGGCTACACCTTC. Based on the CDR3 plus reference TRBV11-2 and TRBJ1-2, the full variable domain is EAGVAQSPRYKIIEKRQSVAFWCNPISGHATLYWYQQILGQGPKLLIQFQNNGVVDDSQLPKDRFSAERLKGVDSTLKIQPAKLEDSAVYLCASSPGRGRPYGYTFGSGTRLTVV.

This clonotype was recorded many times. The chain combines TRBV20-1 with TRBJ2-1; 8 nucleotides agree with TRBD1. Trimming cost V 2 bases and J 7 bases; bases outside gene matches: 7. Germline CDR1 and CDR2: DFQATT and SNEGSKA (reference sequence). CDR3 size: 14 residues. In DNA form, the CDR3 reads TGCAGTGCTAGATGGCAGGGGGCGAAGAATGAGCAGTTCTTC. Translating gives CSARWQGAKNEQFF.

The chain has TRBV20-1 and TRBJ1-1; perhaps TRBD1 as D (5 bases). Germline values: CDR1 DFQATT, CDR2 SNEGSKA (reference sequence). Trimming cost V 6 bases and J 6 bases, with 8 bases left between them. The CDR3 extends over 10 amino acids. Written as DNA, the CDR3 is TGCAGTGCCGGGGCTCCTGAAGCTTTCTTT. Its translation is CSAGAPEAFF.

In the case of this clonotype: A single base separates this from a much larger clone, so it may be a read error. The chain has TRBV27 and TRBJ1-3; D call uncertain. Looked up from germline, CDR1 is MNHEY and CDR2 is SMNVEV (reference sequence). V was cut by 4 bases and J by 0 bases, with 7 bases left in between. The CDR3 is 14 residues long. The CDR3: CASSSTFSGNTIYF. The CDR3 DNA reads as TGTGCCAGCAGTTCCACCTTCTCTGGAAACACCATATATTTT.

This clonotype was seen ten or more times. The J gene is TRBJ1-4, the V gene TRBV7-9; 11 nucleotides align to TRBD1. The CDR3 spans 16 residues. With 4 bases clipped from V and 7 bases from J, the junction kept 8 bases outside the gene matches. Germline loops: CDR1 SEHNR, CDR2 FQNEAQ (reference sequence). The CDR3 loop reads CASSSDRGLGIEKLFF. CDR3 in DNA: TGTGCCAGCAGCTCGGACAGGGGGCTAGGTATTGAAAAACTGTTTTTT.

The table lists this clonotype with many counts. This sequence joins TRBV11-2 and TRBJ2-1; TRBD2 agrees at 7 bases. This CDR3 has 15 residues. Losses at the gene ends were 5 bases for V and 1 base for J; bases not matched to a gene: 5. Per germline, CDR1 SGHAT and CDR2 FQNNGV. The CDR3, as DNA: TGTGCCAGCAGCCCCACTAGCGTTTCCTACAATGAGCAGTTCTTC. Its translation: CASSPTSVSYNEQFF.

This clonotype was seen more than once but under ten times. The chain employs TRBV10-3 and TRBJ2-7; D may be TRBD2 (6 bases). Trimming took off 3 bases at V and 5 bases at J, with 14 bases between the two ends. The CDR3 spans 14 residues. CDR1 and CDR2 from the germline V gene are ENHRY and SYGVKD. The CDR3 DNA is TGTGCCATCAGTGAACTGGGGGGTGGCCACGAGCAGTACTTC. Protein: CAISELGGGHEQYF.

This clonotype appeared a few times. The rearrangement links TRBV5-4 to TRBJ2-3; D may be TRBD2 (5 bases). CDR1 is SGHNT, CDR2 YYREEE, per germline (reference sequence). V lost 0 bases to trimming and J lost 0 bases, with 14 bases between them. CDR3 length equals 17 residues. For the CDR3, the DNA is TGTGCCAGCAGCTTGGCCGGGAATCCCCCAAGCACAGATACGCAGTATTTT. It specifies CASSLAGNPPSTDTQYF.

This clonotype was counted ten times or more. The rearrangement links TRBV10-3 to TRBJ1-5; a weak D match, TRBD1 (5 bases). The CDR3 totals 14 residues. V lost 3 bases and J lost 1, with 7 bases in between. CDR1 ENHRY and CDR2 SYGVKD come from the germline V gene. The CDR3 DNA reads as TGTGCCATCAGTGACCCAGGGAGCAATCAGCCCCAGCATTTT. Translation gives CAISDPGSNQPQHF.

In this sample, this clonotype turned up many times. The chain recombines TRBV9 with TRBJ2-7; D is undetermined. The CDR3 loop spans 15 amino acids. The V end lost 0 bases, the J end lost 2 bases, and 12 bases lay between the germline ends. The V gene's germline CDR1 is SGDLS and CDR2 YYNGEE. CDR3 loop: CASSVDYSPTYEQYF. CDR3 in DNA: TGTGCCAGCAGCGTAGATTACAGCCCAACCTACGAGCAGTACTTC. The full variable domain, its missing parts supplied by reference TRBV9 and TRBJ2-7, is DSGVTQTPKHLITATGQRVTLRCSPRSGDLSVYWYQQSLDQGLQFLIQYYNGEERAKGNILERFSAQQFPDLHSELNLSSLELGDSALYFCASSVDYSPTYEQYFGPGTRLTVT.

Many counts were recorded for this clonotype. The V and J genes are TRBV2 and TRBJ2-5; D ambiguous. The CDR3 length is 18 residues. Trimming shortened V by 2 bases and J by 0 bases, and 19 bases separated the two germline ends. CDR1 SNHLY and CDR2 FYNNEI come from the germline V gene. In DNA form, the CDR3 reads TGTGCCAGCAGTGAATACCCGGCGCGTAGCCCAAACCAAGAGACCCAGTACTTC. Protein product: CASSEYPARSPNQETQYF.

This clonotype showed up many times. V usage is TRBV5-6 and J usage is TRBJ1-3, with D unclear. This CDR3 has 17 amino acids. Trimming pared 1 base from V and 0 bases from J, leaving 14 bases between. Per germline, CDR1 SGHDT and CDR2 YYEEEE. The CDR3 nucleotides are TGTGCCAGCAGCTTGAAGTTCGTTGGTTACTCTGGAAACACCATATATTTT. Translation gives CASSLKFVGYSGNTIYF.

This clonotype was seen a few times. The chain employs TRBV20-1 and TRBJ2-5; tentatively, D is TRBD2 (7 bases). V lost 5 bases and J 5 bases, leaving 24 bases between the germline ends. The CDR3 contains 16 residues. Germline-derived CDR1 and CDR2 are DFQATT and SNEGSKA (reference sequence). The CDR3 spells CSASPTWGGASETQYF. In nucleotides, the CDR3 is TGCAGTGCTTCTCCAACCTGGGGGGGGGCTTCGGAGACCCAGTACTTC.

This clonotype has just a few counts. The chain combines TRBV6-1 with TRBJ2-7; D gene uncertain. This CDR3 spans 11 amino acids. Germline V gene lookup returns CDR1 MNHNS and CDR2 SASEGT. V was clipped by 7 bases and J by 4 bases, with 8 bases between them. The CDR3 DNA reads as TGTGCCAGCAAAGGTCCGTACGAGCAGTACTTC. Residues: CASKGPYEQYF.

The chain is built from TRBV18 and TRBJ2-1; D remains ambiguous. Germline CDR1 and CDR2: KGHSH and LQKENI. This CDR3 is 15 amino acids long. Trimming stripped 1 base from V and 5 bases from J, with 12 bases between. The CDR3 bases are TGTGCCAGCTCACCACGAGGTTGGAAAGACAATGAGCAGTTCTTC. Translated: CASSPRGWKDNEQFF.